This is a list of T cell receptor beta chains from one sample in a study of T-cell memory formation after mild COVID-19. In TCRdb, the 5' RACE reads were re-called with MiXCR into one record per CDR3 protein. The table includes roughly 510,000 distinct CDR3 sequences, approximately 15% detected once. What was sequenced was PBMCs or a T cell subset sorted from them (not recorded which). These receptors all stem from an adult woman who had mild COVID-19 (a few samples of this study predate the infection). Cell type and time point are not known. Both conserved end residues are part of each CDR3. A D gene is named only where the DNA matches it firmly.

D: NA; V: TRBV24-1; J: TRBJ2-1; CDR3: CATMGSGALGEQFF
D: NA; V: TRBV10-3; J: TRBJ2-2; CDR3: CAISARADTGELFF
D: NA; V: TRBV27; J: TRBJ1-1; CDR3: CASSFGQANTEAFF
D: NA; V: TRBV7-9; J: TRBJ2-5; CDR3: CASSLWQGGQETQYF
D: TRBD2; V: TRBV18; J: TRBJ2-3; CDR3: CASSPAGGSTDTQYF
D: TRBD2; V: TRBV5-6; J: TRBJ2-7; CDR3: CASSLTSGSHYEQYF
D: TRBD2; V: TRBV15; J: TRBJ2-5; CDR3: CATKGTSDFQETQYF
D: TRBD2; V: TRBV20-1; J: TRBJ2-5; CDR3: CSATGTSGGQETQYF
D: TRBD1; V: TRBV20-1; J: TRBJ2-7; CDR3: CSARRPQGARDEQYF
D: TRBD2; V: TRBV6-4; J: TRBJ2-3; CDR3: CASSDSGLALDTQYF
D: TRBD1; V: TRBV16; J: TRBJ1-5; CDR3: CASSQLGTGRNQPQHF
D: NA; V: TRBV7-9; J: TRBJ2-7; CDR3: CASSLAGTATYEQYF
D: NA; V: TRBV5-1; J: TRBJ2-3; CDR3: CASSLTTDTQYF
D: NA; V: TRBV7-9; J: TRBJ2-3; CDR3: CASSLEAGMDTQYF
D: TRBD1; V: TRBV20-1; J: TRBJ1-3; CDR3: CSAKTGAGNTIYF
D: TRBD1; V: TRBV24-1; J: TRBJ2-1; CDR3: CATSDSRQGHNEQFF
D: NA; V: TRBV24-1; J: TRBJ2-2; CDR3: CATSDPKRQAMGTGELFF
D: TRBD2; V: TRBV28; J: TRBJ2-7; CDR3: CASSPAIAGGLYEQYF
D: TRBD1; V: TRBV5-1; J: TRBJ1-1; CDR3: CASSSRQGGTEAFF
D: TRBD1; V: TRBV20-1; J: TRBJ1-1; CDR3: CSARESRDRAEAFF
D: NA; V: TRBV12-5; J: TRBJ2-1; CDR3: CASGFGIHNEQFF
D: TRBD1; V: TRBV5-6; J: TRBJ1-1; CDR3: CASSLAPQGGNAEAFF
D: NA; V: TRBV6-5; J: TRBJ2-3; CDR3: CASRSPGGAQYF
D: NA; V: TRBV5-5; J: TRBJ1-5; CDR3: CASSLEDLGNQPQHF
D: TRBD1; V: TRBV2; J: TRBJ1-2; CDR3: CASSPGTGGGYGYTF
D: TRBD2; V: TRBV20-1; J: TRBJ2-7; CDR3: CSARDLREAYEQYF
D: NA; V: TRBV6-6; J: TRBJ1-2; CDR3: CASSYSGFPRPGGYTF
D: NA; V: TRBV20-1; J: TRBJ2-7; CDR3: CSARIGGLSYEQYF
D: TRBD2; V: TRBV4-1; J: TRBJ2-4; CDR3: CASSQGEGGWNIQYF
D: NA; V: TRBV5-1; J: TRBJ1-2; CDR3: CASSPDGGNYGYTF
D: TRBD1; V: TRBV4-1; J: TRBJ1-2; CDR3: CASSRQTGGVYGYTF
D: NA; V: TRBV12-3/TRBV12-4; J: TRBJ2-3; CDR3: CASSFPGLSTDTQYF
D: NA; V: TRBV12-3/TRBV12-4; J: TRBJ1-2; CDR3: CASSIQGRGYTF
D: TRBD2; V: TRBV24-1; J: TRBJ2-2; CDR3: CATSDPGRRNTGELFF
D: TRBD1; V: TRBV5-1; J: TRBJ1-6; CDR3: CASSSGQGDSPLHF
D: NA; V: TRBV9; J: TRBJ2-7; CDR3: CASSVGEQYF
D: NA; V: TRBV18; J: TRBJ2-7; CDR3: CASSPLPSSYEQYF
D: TRBD2; V: TRBV12-3/TRBV12-4; J: TRBJ2-7; CDR3: CASTPGLAGVSYEQYF